This passage covers 29 T cell receptor beta chains from one sample sequenced in a study of blood T cell repertoires in COVID-19. Clones were read by immunoSEQ multiplex PCR, and TCRdb kept only the in-frame ones, dropping some. The sample includes about 68,000 clones, around 86% of them seen just once. Material: peripheral blood. The receptors were sampled from a woman aged 55 to 70 with acute or convalescent COVID-19.

This chain links TRBV30 with TRBJ1-4, with TRBD1 identical over 9 bases. J gave up 5 bases and V 1 base, and 2 bases lay outside the gene matches. CDR1 and CDR2 (germline): GTSNPN, SVGIG (reference sequence). This CDR3 is 14 amino acids long. The CDR3 here is CAWSAGQGNEKLFF. DNA of the CDR3: TGTGCCTGGAGTGCAGGACAGGGGAATGAAAAACTGTTTTTT.

The J gene is TRBJ2-7, the V gene TRBV7-6; 7 nucleotides match TRBD1. Germline lookup yields CDR1 SGHVS and CDR2 FNYEAQ. The CDR3 is 20 residues long. The ends lost 5 bases at V and 7 bases at J; junction bases unmatched: 29. In nucleotides, the CDR3 is TGTGCCAGCAGCCCCAGACCCCGGGACAGTGGACCCACGGCGTATTCAGAGCAGTACTTC. Translating gives CASSPRPRDSGPTAYSEQYF.

The chain combines TRBV9 with TRBJ1-4, with TRBD1 as a possible D gene (5 bases). V was pared by 1 base and J by 8 bases, with 18 bases between. CDR1 is SGDLS, CDR2 YYNGEE, per germline. The CDR3 extends over 16 amino acids. The chain's CDR3 is CASSVTFGQGNEKLFF. The CDR3 DNA follows: TGTGCCAGCAGCGTAACTTTCGGGCAGGGTAACGAAAAACTGTTTTTT.

The rearrangement links TRBV2 to TRBJ1-1, with a tentative D call TRBD1 (6 bases). From germline, CDR1 is SNHLY and CDR2 FYNNEI. The CDR3 extends over 15 amino acids. The V gene lost 7 bases and the J gene lost 2 bases, with 17 bases spanning the gap. The CDR3 loop reads CASKRGGSRNTEAFF. The CDR3 bases are TGTGCCAGCAAGAGGGGGGGCAGCAGAAACACTGAAGCTTTCTTT.

The V call is TRBV27, the J call TRBJ1-2; TRBD1 matches at 9 bases. The V gene's germline CDR1 is MNHEY and CDR2 SMNVEV (reference sequence). V trimming: 6 bases; J trimming: 0 bases; junction bases outside the gene matches: 5. The CDR3 contains 15 residues. The CDR3 DNA follows: TGTGCCAGCAGGCTACAGGGGGCTCCTAACTATGGCTACACCTTC. Its protein is CASRLQGAPNYGYTF.

The CDR3 DNA reads TGTGCCAGCAGTTTCGCCGGGACAGGGGGCGAGCAGTACTTC. As protein: CASSFAGTGGEQYF. The rearrangement joins TRBV28 to TRBJ2-7, with 11 bases identical to TRBD1. Looked up from germline, CDR1 is MDHEN and CDR2 is SYDVKM. This CDR3 is 14 amino acids long. The V and J ends lost 3 bases and 6 bases, in that order; junction bases with no gene match: 4.

The V and J genes are TRBV5-1 and TRBJ2-7, with 12 bases fitting TRBD1. The germline V gene has CDR1 SGHRS and CDR2 YFSETQ. The ends lost 4 bases at V and 5 bases at J; junction bases unmatched: 1. This CDR3 has 13 residues. As DNA, the CDR3 is TGCGCCAGCAGCCGGGACAGGGGGCACGAGCAGTACTTC. Protein sequence: CASSRDRGHEQYF.

This sequence joins TRBV29-1 and TRBJ1-2, with D unclear. Trimming stripped 3 bases from V and 2 bases from J, with 19 bases between. CDR1 is SQVTM and CDR2 is ANQGSEA in the germline V gene. This CDR3 spans 16 amino acids. For the CDR3, the DNA is TGCAGCGTTGACCAGGCAGCCATAGGCTGGAACTATGGCTACACCTTC. It specifies CSVDQAAIGWNYGYTF.

This clone was seen only a few times. The chain joins TRBV5-4 to TRBJ1-1; a possible D gene is TRBD1 (5 bases). This CDR3 has 18 amino acids. The germline V and J ends were trimmed by 4 bases and 3 bases, with 25 bases remaining between them. Germline V lookup: CDR1 SGHNT, CDR2 YYREEE (reference sequence). CDR3: CASSPTTGTGGRYTEAFF. The CDR3 DNA follows: TGTGCCAGCAGCCCAACCACGGGGACTGGGGGAAGATACACTGAAGCTTTCTTT.

The V call is TRBV9, the J call TRBJ1-2; 7 nucleotides match TRBD1. From germline, CDR1 is SGDLS and CDR2 YYNGEE. The CDR3 sequence is 11 residues long. Trimming took 10 bases from V and 4 from J; bases not matched to a gene: 4. In nucleotides, the CDR3 is TGTGCCGTCGGGACAGTCTATGGCTACACCTTC. This encodes CAVGTVYGYTF.

V gene TRBV6-2 or TRBV6-3 combines with J gene TRBJ2-5; 8 nucleotides match TRBD1. Germline V gives CDR1 MNHEY, CDR2 SVGEGT. The CDR3 covers 14 residues. J lost 5 bases, V lost 2 bases, and 4 bases had no gene match. The CDR3 protein is CASSYDRGKETQYF. The CDR3 bases are TGTGCCAGCAGTTACGACAGGGGCAAGGAGACCCAGTACTTC.

The chain joins TRBV10-3 to TRBJ1-1; no firm D call. The germline V gene has CDR1 ENHRY and CDR2 SYGVKD. V lost 3 bases to trimming and J lost 4 bases, with 15 bases between them. The CDR3 loop spans 15 amino acids. CDR3 in amino acids: CAISDLWSGGTEAFF. In DNA form, the CDR3 reads TGTGCCATCAGTGATCTTTGGTCGGGAGGCACTGAAGCTTTCTTT.

This rearrangement joins TRBV7-9 to TRBJ1-4; 10 bases fit TRBD1. The CDR3 has 14 amino acids. CDR1 is SEHNR, CDR2 FQNEAQ, per germline (reference sequence). Germline trimming cut 7 bases from V and 5 bases from J; bases unmatched to any gene: 4. As DNA, the CDR3 is TGTGCCAGCACGAGGACAGGGGGAAATGAAAAACTGTTTTTT. It translates to CASTRTGGNEKLFF.

This sequence joins TRBV5-1 and TRBJ1-1; 9 bases map to TRBD1. Germline trimming cut 5 bases from V and 1 base from J; bases unmatched to any gene: 6. This CDR3 has 15 residues. Germline assignment: CDR1 SGHRS and CDR2 YFSETQ. CDR3 in amino acids: CASRPQGQGNTEAFF. In DNA, the CDR3 is TGCGCCAGCAGACCCCAGGGACAGGGGAACACTGAAGCTTTCTTT.

The rearrangement uses TRBV19 and TRBJ1-2; D may be TRBD1 (5 bases). The germline gives CDR1 LNHDA, CDR2 SQIVND (reference sequence). There are 15 residues in the CDR3. The germline V and J ends were trimmed by 5 bases and 8 bases, with 21 bases remaining between them. The CDR3 DNA follows: TGTGCCAGTAGTCCCAGGGACGGCGGACGGGGGGGCTACACCTTC. Translating it yields CASSPRDGGRGGYTF.

This clone was seen once. The V gene is TRBV18, the J gene TRBJ2-1, with no clear D. CDR1 and CDR2 (germline): KGHSH, LQKENI. Trimming left V 3 bases short and J 0 bases short, with 12 bases between. The CDR3 has 16 amino acids. This chain's CDR3 is CASSPRSQSSYNEQFF. The CDR3 DNA reads TGTGCCAGCTCACCGAGGAGTCAGAGCTCCTACAATGAGCAGTTCTTC.

This chain joins TRBV6-5 and TRBJ2-7, with 7 bases lining up with TRBD2. The CDR3 length is 12 residues. The V gene end was trimmed by 5 bases and the J gene end by 3 bases; junction bases not matched to a gene: 1. Per germline, CDR1 MNHEY and CDR2 SVGAGI. The CDR3 loop reads CASSSGDYEQYF. The CDR3 DNA is TGTGCCAGCAGTAGCGGGGACTACGAGCAGTACTTC.

The genes are TRBV6-5 and TRBJ1-1; 7 bases match TRBD1. This CDR3 has 15 residues. With V trimmed by 4 bases and J by 1 base, 6 bases remained unmatched. From germline, CDR1 is MNHEY and CDR2 SVGAGI. In nucleotides, the CDR3 is TGTGCCAGCAGTTCCCGGGCAGGGGGGAACACTGAAGCTTTCTTT. Translating it yields CASSSRAGGNTEAFF.

The genes are TRBV28 and TRBJ2-7; 8 bases align to TRBD2. This CDR3 is 17 amino acids long. The junction had 12 bases not matched to a gene; V was cut back by 5 bases and J by 0 bases. The germline CDR1 and CDR2 sequences are MDHEN and SYDVKM. The CDR3 region is CASSPRPGGGLSYEQYF. The CDR3 DNA reads as TGTGCCAGCAGTCCCCGACCGGGGGGGGGCCTCTCCTACGAGCAGTACTTC. The entire variable domain, with the rest obtained from reference TRBV28 and TRBJ2-7, is as follows: DVKVTQSSRYLVKRTGEKVFLECVQDMDHENMFWYRQDPGLGLRLIYFSYDVKMKEKGDIPEGYSVSREKKERFSLILESASTNQTSMYLCASSPRPGGGLSYEQYFGPGTRLTVT.

The CDR3 reads CASSSTDRVLSEQYF. DNA for the CDR3: TGTGCCAGCAGCTCAACGGACAGGGTTTTGTCCGAGCAGTACTTC. This rearrangement joins TRBV9 to TRBJ2-7; TRBD1 agrees at 8 bases. CDR3 length: 15 amino acids. V trimming: 4 bases; J trimming: 6 bases; junction bases outside the gene matches: 12. Germline V gene sequence: CDR1 SGDLS, CDR2 YYNGEE.

V usage is TRBV6-4 and J usage is TRBJ2-2; D perhaps matches TRBD1 (5 bases). Trimming pared 0 bases from V and 2 bases from J, leaving 19 bases between. In germline, CDR1 is MRHNA, CDR2 SNTAGT. CDR3 length: 19 residues. The CDR3 reads CASSDSIWGRRDNTGELFF. CDR3 coding DNA: TGTGCCAGCAGTGACTCGATCTGGGGCCGTAGAGATAACACCGGGGAGCTGTTTTTT.

V usage is TRBV5-1 and J usage is TRBJ2-5, with 9 bases that match TRBD1. The CDR3 totals 16 residues. V gave up 4 bases and J gave up 4 bases; unmatched junction bases: 11. Germline V gene lookup returns CDR1 SGHRS and CDR2 YFSETQ. The CDR3 is CASSLKGQGRGETQYF. The CDR3 region has the DNA TGCGCCAGCAGCCTAAAGGGACAGGGTAGGGGAGAGACCCAGTACTTC. The whole variable domain, filled in from reference TRBV5-1 and TRBJ2-5, reads KAGVTQTPRYLIKTRGQQVTLSCSPISGHRSVSWYQQTPGQGLQFLFEYFSETQRNKGNFPGRFSGRQFSNSRSEMNVSTLELGDSALYLCASSLKGQGRGETQYFGPGTRLLVL.

The chain is built from TRBV6-5 and TRBJ1-2; 7 nucleotides match TRBD1. CDR1 MNHEY and CDR2 SVGAGI come from the germline V gene. J was trimmed by 8 bases and V by 0 bases; bases with no gene match: 12. This CDR3 spans 16 amino acids. CDR3 loop: CASSYSWRIRQGGYTF. The CDR3 DNA reads TGTGCCAGCAGTTACTCTTGGCGGATTAGACAGGGAGGCTACACCTTC.

V usage is TRBV18 and J usage is TRBJ2-1; 14 nucleotides match TRBD2. J was trimmed by 10 bases and V by 5 bases; bases with no gene match: 7. The CDR3 runs to 15 residues. Germline V gene data show CDR1 as KGHSH and CDR2 as LQKENI. This CDR3 reads CASSSGLAGDREQFF. The CDR3 DNA is TGTGCCAGCTCATCGGGACTAGCGGGAGATCGGGAGCAGTTCTTC.

This chain links TRBV30 with TRBJ1-1, with D perhaps TRBD1 (6 bases). CDR1 is GTSNPN and CDR2 is SVGIG in the germline V gene (reference sequence). The CDR3 has 13 amino acids. V shed 2 bases and J shed 1 base, with 8 bases lying between them. The CDR3 nucleotides are TGTGCCTGGAGTTCGACAGGGAACACTGAAGCTTTCTTT. Protein product: CAWSSTGNTEAFF.

This chain connects TRBV18 to TRBJ1-2, with a possible D match to TRBD1 (6 bases). The CDR3 loop spans 15 amino acids. V was pared by 5 bases and J by 8 bases, with 21 bases between. Germline V gene data show CDR1 as KGHSH and CDR2 as LQKENI. The chain's CDR3 is CASSGDRTPQGGYTF. For the CDR3, the DNA is TGTGCCAGCTCAGGCGACAGGACTCCTCAGGGGGGCTACACCTTC.

A few counts support this clone. DNA of the CDR3: TGCAGTGCTAGTCCGACAGGGAACGTCAATCAGCCCCAGCATTTT. Its protein product is CSASPTGNVNQPQHF. The rearrangement links TRBV20-1 to TRBJ1-5; 7 bases line up with TRBD1. This CDR3 has 15 residues. After removal of 3 bases from V and 3 bases from J, the junction contained 8 bases not matched to a gene. Germline V CDR1 and CDR2: DFQATT, SNEGSKA (reference sequence).

The rearrangement uses TRBV7-8 and TRBJ2-3; TRBD1 might be the D (5 bases). Per the germline V gene, CDR1 is SGHVS and CDR2 is FQNEAQ. CDR3 length equals 13 residues. Trimming removed 5 bases from V and 4 bases from J, with 10 bases in between. The CDR3 region is CASSLARADTQYF. CDR3 DNA: TGTGCCAGCAGCCTGGCCAGGGCAGATACGCAGTATTTT.

In DNA form, the CDR3 reads TGCACCAGCAGCCAAGATGGGCACACCGGGGAGCTGTTTTTT. Translated: CTSSQDGHTGELFF. V is TRBV1 and J is TRBJ2-2; the D call in the table, TRBD1, was not verified against the DNA. TRBV1 represents a pseudogene. The CDR3 sequence is 14 residues long.